The entry that follows covers one T cell receptor beta chain sequence. Its target antigen remains unknown. No base quality information exists; no much larger clone differs at one position. Each donor gave one peripheral blood draw, averaging roughly 100 mL, which was collected into heparinised tubes. A BD FACSAria II and a panel including CD45RO, CCR7, CD25, CD127, CD95 and CD27 were used to sort naive, central memory, regulatory and stem cell-like memory CD4+ T cells. A purity above 95% was achieved for all sorted populations. PBMCs were separated immediately by Lymphoprep density gradient centrifugation and were stained directly, without being cultured. So that batch effects would be minimized, each experiment stained and sorted samples in pairs, pairing one healthy donor with one patient. The entry originates in a study of beta chain features in type 1 diabetes listed by TCRdb under 2018. With respect to the entire study: No differences in mean age, gender distribution, total cell number or subset yield were found between patients and healthy donors. Naive and central memory subsets were obtained from all 30 or so donors, but regulatory and stem cell-like memory subsets were isolated from only 8 patients and about 8 healthy donors. In the study, TCRB repertoires of sorted circulating CD4+ T cell subsets from recently diagnosed type 1 diabetes patients were compared with those of matched healthy donors. A total of 107,917,701 sorted cells were examined across all samples, and the number of cells per subset was strongly correlated with RNA yield. What the research found in general, with its limitations: Because cDNA was sequenced instead of genomic DNA, highly expressing activated cells could be over-represented, though the groups showed no difference in activation or CD3 levels. PCR may preferentially amplify shorter templates, but because patient and control samples were amplified and corrected together, any resulting skew would affect both groups equally. Because the HLA sub-analyses included only small numbers of individuals, any influence of HLA type on TCRB rearrangement was left unresolved. Type 1 diabetes patients showed a moderate but significant shortening of TCRB CDR3 length in all four CD4+ subsets. At VDJ recombination sites, patients with type 1 diabetes made fewer insertions and deleted more nucleotides, a pattern implying thymic rearrangement abnormalities. The naive, central memory and regulatory TCRB repertoires appeared to resemble one another more closely among patients than among healthy donors.

The entire isolated RNA was reverse transcribed using the High Capacity cDNA Reverse Transcription Kit, and thus expressed TCRB transcripts were sequenced. Deep immunoSEQ sequencing was performed on naive, central memory and regulatory T cell samples, with an average of approximately 3.9 million total reads per sample. Sorted cells were lysed in RLT buffer and RNA was extracted with DNase-treated RNeasy Micro or Mini kits, depending on cell number. To prevent cross-contamination, each cell subset was processed individually, whereas patient and healthy donor samples were processed jointly. TCRB sequences were amplified from cDNA with the immunoSEQ multiplex PCR, producing 87-bp fragments spanning the CDR3 region. The amplicons were sequenced using the Illumina HiSeq platform. In the source study's methods: Synthetic template baselines were used to correct PCR bias computationally, reads within Hamming distance 2 were collapsed, and singletons that could not be merged were discarded. Reads were aligned to IMGT to assign V, D and J genes, CDR3 length, and insertions or deletions at six rearrangement sites. Within each subset, clonotype counts were normalized to sorted cell number, after which true diversity and Gini coefficients were computed with the tcR R package. Repertoire sharing was quantified using the overlap coefficient calculated on TCRB nucleotide sequences. This is the immuneACCESS table as TCRdb keeps it, with only in-frame sequences that have V and J called. A part of the clones is gone; compared with another copy, unresolved V genes explain less than half, and the rest is unexplained. V and J calls and clone size are given by that table; D and trimming were obtained from the DNA. This sample gives 150,000 to 180,000 clones in total; less than 9.5% of them show up just once. The ten largest clones capture 0.65% of the sample.

The sequencing sample was made of central memory CD4+ T cells from blood. The source of this sequence is a man between 18 and 35 years old in good health.

The CDR3 reads as follows: CSAPVQVEQYF. Read as DNA, the sequence is TGCAGTGCCCCGGTCCAGGTCGAGCAGTACTTC. Rearrangement joined TRBV20-1 to TRBJ2-7, with an unclear D gene assignment. The CDR3 numbers 11 residues from cysteine through phenylalanine. The sequence is cut down to CDR3 DNA, 33 bases in frame from base 1. CDR1 and CDR2, looked up from the germline V gene (reference sequence), are DFQATT and SNEGSKA. V drops 6 bases and J drops 6 bases, leaving 12 bases in between.